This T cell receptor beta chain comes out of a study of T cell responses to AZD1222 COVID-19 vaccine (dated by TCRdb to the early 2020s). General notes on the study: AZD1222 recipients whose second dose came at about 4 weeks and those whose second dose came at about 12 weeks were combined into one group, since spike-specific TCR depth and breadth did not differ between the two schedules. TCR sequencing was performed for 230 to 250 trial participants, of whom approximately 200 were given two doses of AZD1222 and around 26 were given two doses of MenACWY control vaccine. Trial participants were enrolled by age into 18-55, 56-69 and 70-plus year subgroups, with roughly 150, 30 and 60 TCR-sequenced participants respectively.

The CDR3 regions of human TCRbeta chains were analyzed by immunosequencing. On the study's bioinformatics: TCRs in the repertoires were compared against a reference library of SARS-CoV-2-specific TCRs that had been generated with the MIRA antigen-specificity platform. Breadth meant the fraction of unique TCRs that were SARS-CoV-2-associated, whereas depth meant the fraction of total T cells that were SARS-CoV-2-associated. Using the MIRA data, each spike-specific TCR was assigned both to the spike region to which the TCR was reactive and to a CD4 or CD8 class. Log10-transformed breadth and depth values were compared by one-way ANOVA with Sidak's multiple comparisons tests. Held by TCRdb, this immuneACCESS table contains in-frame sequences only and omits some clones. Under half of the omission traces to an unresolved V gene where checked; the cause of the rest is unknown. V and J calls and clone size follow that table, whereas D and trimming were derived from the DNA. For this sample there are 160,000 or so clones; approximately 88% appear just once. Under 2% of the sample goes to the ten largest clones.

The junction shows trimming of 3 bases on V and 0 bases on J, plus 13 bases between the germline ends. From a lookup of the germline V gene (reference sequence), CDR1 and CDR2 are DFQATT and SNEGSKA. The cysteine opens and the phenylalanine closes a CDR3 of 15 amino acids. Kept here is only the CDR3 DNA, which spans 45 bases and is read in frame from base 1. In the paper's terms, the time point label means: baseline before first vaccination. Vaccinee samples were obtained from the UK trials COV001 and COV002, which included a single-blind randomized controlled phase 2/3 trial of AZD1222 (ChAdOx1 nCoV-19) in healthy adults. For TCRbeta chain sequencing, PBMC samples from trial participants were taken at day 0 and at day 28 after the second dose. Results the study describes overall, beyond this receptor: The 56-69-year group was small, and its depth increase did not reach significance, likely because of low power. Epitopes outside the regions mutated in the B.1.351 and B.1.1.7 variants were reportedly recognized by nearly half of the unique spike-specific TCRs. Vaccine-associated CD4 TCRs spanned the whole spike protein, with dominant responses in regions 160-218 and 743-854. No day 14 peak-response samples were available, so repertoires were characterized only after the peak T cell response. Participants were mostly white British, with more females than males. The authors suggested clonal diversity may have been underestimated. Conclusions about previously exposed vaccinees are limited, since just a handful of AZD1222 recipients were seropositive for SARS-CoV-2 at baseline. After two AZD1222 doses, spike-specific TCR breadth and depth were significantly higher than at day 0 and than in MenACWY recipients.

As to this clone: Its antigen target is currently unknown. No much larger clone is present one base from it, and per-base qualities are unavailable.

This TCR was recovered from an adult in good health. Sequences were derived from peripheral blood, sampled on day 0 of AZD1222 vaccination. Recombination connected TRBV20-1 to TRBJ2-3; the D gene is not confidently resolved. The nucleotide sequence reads TGCAGTGCTAGTCTCCCTGGCGAAAGCACAGATACGCAGTATTTT. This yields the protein CSASLPGESTDTQYF.